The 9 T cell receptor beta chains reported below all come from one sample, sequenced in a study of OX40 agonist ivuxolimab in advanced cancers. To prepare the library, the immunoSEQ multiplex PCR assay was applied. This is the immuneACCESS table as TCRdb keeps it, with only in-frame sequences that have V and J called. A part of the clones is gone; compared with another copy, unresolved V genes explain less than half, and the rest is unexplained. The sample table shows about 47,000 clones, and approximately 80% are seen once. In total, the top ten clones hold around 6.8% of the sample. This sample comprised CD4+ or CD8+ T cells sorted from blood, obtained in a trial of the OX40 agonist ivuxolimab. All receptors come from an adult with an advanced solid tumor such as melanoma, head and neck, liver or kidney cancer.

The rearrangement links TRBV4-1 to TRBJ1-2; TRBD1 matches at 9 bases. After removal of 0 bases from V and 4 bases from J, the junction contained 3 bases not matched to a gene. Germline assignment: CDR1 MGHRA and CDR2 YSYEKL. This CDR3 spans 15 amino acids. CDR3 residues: CASSQDTGGGYGYTF. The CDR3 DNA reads TGCGCCAGCAGCCAAGATACAGGGGGCGGCTATGGCTACACCTTC.

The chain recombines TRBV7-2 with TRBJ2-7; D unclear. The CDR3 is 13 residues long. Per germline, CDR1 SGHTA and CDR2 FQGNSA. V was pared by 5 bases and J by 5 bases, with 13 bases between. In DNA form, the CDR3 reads TGTGCCAGCAGCCCAGCCGAGGCCGACGAGCAGTACTTC. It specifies CASSPAEADEQYF.

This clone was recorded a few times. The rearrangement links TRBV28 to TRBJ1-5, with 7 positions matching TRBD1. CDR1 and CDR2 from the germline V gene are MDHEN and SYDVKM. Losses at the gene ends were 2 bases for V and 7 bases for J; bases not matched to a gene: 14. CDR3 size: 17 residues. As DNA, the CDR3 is TGTGCCAGCAGTTTACCCTCGACAGGGAGGATTCTCCAGCCCCAGCATTTT. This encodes CASSLPSTGRILQPQHF. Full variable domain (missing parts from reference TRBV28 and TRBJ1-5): DVKVTQSSRYLVKRTGEKVFLECVQDMDHENMFWYRQDPGLGLRLIYFSYDVKMKEKGDIPEGYSVSREKKERFSLILESASTNQTSMYLCASSLPSTGRILQPQHFGDGTRLSIL.

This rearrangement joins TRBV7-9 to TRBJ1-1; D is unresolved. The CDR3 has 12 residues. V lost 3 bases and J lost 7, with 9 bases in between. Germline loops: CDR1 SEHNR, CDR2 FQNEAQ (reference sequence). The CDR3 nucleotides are TGTGCCAGCAGCTTGTACGGGAGTGAAGCTTTCTTT. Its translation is CASSLYGSEAFF.

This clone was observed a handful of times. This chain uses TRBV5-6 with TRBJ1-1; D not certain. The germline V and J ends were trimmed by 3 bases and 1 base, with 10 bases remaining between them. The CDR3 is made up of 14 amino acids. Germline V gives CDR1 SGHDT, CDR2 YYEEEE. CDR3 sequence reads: CASSSTGRNTEAFF. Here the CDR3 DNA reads TGTGCCAGCAGCTCAACGGGAAGGAACACTGAAGCTTTCTTT.

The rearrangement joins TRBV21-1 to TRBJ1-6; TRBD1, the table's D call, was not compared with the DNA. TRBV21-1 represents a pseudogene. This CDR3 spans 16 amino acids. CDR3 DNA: TGTGCCAGCAGTCCCCAGGGCAGGGTCTATAATTCACCCCTCCACTTT. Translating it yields CASSPQGRVYNSPLHF.

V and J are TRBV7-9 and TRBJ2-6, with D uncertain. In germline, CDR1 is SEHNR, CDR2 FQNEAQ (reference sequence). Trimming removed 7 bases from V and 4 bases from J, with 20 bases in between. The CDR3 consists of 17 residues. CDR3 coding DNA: TGTGCCAGCACCTCGGACGGATTTTTCTCGGGGGCCAACGTCCTGACTTTC. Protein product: CASTSDGFFSGANVLTF.

CDR3 sequence: CAAGQGKTEAFF. Written as DNA, the CDR3 is TGTGCCGCCGGACAGGGAAAAACTGAAGCTTTCTTT. The chain employs TRBV13 and TRBJ1-1; 8 positions agree with TRBD1. V lost 11 bases and J lost 5; bases outside the gene matches: 7. The CDR3 is made up of 12 amino acids. CDR1 and CDR2 from the germline V gene are PRHDT and FYEKMQ (reference sequence).

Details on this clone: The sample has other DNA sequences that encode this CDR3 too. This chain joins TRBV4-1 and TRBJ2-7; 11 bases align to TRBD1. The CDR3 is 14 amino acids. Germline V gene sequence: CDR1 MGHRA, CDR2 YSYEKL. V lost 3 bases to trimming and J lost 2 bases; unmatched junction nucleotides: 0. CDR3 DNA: TGCGCCAGCAGCCAGGGACAGGGGGCCTACGAGCAGTACTTC. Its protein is CASSQGQGAYEQYF.